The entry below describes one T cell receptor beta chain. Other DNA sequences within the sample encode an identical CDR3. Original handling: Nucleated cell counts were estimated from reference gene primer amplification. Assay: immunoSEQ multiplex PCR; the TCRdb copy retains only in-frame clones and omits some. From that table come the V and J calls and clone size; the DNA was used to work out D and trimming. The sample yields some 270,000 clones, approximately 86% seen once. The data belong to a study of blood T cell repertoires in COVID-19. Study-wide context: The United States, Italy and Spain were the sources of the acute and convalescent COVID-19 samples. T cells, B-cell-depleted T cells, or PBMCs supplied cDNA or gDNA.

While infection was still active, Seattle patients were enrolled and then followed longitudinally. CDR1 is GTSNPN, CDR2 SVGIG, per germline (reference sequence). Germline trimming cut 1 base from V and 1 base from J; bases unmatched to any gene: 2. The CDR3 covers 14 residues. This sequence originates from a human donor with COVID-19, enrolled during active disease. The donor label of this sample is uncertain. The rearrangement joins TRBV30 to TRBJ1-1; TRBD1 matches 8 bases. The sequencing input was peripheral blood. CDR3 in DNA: TGTGCCTGGAGTGGGGACAGGCGGAACACTGAAGCTTTCTTT. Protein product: CAWSGDRRNTEAFF. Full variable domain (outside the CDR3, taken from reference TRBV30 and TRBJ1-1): SQTIHQWPATLVQPVGSPLSLECTVEGTSNPNLYWYRQAAGRGLQLLFYSVGIGQISSEVPQNLSASRPQDRQFILSSKKLLLSDSGFYLCAWSGDRRNTEAFFGQGTRLTVV.